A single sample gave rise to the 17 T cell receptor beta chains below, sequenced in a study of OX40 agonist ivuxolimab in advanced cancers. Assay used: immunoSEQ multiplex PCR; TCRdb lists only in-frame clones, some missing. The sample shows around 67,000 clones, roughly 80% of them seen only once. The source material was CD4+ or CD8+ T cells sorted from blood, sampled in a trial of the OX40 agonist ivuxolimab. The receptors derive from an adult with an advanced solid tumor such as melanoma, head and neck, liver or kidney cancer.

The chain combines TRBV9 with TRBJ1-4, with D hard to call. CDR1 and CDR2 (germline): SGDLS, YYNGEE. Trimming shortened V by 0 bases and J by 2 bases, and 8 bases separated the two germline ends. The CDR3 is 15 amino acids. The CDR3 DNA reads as TGTGCCAGCAGCGTAGGGTCGAACACTAATGAAAAACTGTTTTTT. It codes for CASSVGSNTNEKLFF.

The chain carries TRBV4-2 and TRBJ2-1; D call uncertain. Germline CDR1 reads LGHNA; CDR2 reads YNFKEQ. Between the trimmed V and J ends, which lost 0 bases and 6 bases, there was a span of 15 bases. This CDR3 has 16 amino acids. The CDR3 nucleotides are TGTGCCAGCAGCCAAGACCGTAGTGATACGGGCAATGAGCAGTTCTTC. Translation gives CASSQDRSDTGNEQFF.

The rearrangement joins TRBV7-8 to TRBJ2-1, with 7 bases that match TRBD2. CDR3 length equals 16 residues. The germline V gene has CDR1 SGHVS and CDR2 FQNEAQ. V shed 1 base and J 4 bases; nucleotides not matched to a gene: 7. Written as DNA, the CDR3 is TGTGCCAGCAGCTTAGTATTAAGCGGGGTTTACAATGAGCAGTTCTTC. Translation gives CASSLVLSGVYNEQFF.

CDR3 sequence (DNA): TGCGCCAGCAGCCAAGAAGGGGTGGGTCGGACTGAAGCTTTCTTT. Its protein product is CASSQEGVGRTEAFF. V is TRBV4-1 and J is TRBJ1-1; D is perhaps TRBD1 (5 bases). Germline V gene lookup returns CDR1 MGHRA and CDR2 YSYEKL. The CDR3 loop spans 15 amino acids. Trimming pared 0 bases from V and 5 bases from J, leaving 13 bases between.

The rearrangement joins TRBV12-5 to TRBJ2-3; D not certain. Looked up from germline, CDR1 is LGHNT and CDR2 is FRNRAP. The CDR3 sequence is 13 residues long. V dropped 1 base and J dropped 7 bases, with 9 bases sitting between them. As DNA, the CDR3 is TGTGCTAGTGGTTTGGGGCGTATGAATACGCAGTATTTT. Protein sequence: CASGLGRMNTQYF.

The CDR3 protein is CASSSTGIVVTQYF. The CDR3 nucleotides read TGTGCCAGCAGCTCGACAGGGATCGTGGTTACGCAGTATTTT. The chain is built from TRBV11-2 and TRBJ2-3; 7 positions match TRBD1. There are 14 residues in the CDR3. The V gene end was trimmed by 4 bases and the J gene end by 8 bases; junction bases not matched to a gene: 9. The germline V gene encodes CDR1 SGHAT and CDR2 FQNNGV.

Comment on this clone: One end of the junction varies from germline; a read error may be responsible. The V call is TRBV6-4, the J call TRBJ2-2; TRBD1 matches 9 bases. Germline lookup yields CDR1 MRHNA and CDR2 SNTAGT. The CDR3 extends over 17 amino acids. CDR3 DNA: TGTGCCAGCAGTGACTATGGGACAGGGTCGAACACCGGGGAGCTGCTTTTT. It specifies CASSDYGTGSNTGELLF.

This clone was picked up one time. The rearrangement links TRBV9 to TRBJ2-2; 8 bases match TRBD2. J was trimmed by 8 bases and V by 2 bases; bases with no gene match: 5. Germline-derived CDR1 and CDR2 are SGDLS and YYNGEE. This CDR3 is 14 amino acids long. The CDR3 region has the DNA TGTGCCAGCAGCGTGGGACTAGTCGGTGGGGAGCTGTTTTTT. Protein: CASSVGLVGGELFF. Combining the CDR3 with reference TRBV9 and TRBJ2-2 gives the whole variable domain DSGVTQTPKHLITATGQRVTLRCSPRSGDLSVYWYQQSLDQGLQFLIQYYNGEERAKGNILERFSAQQFPDLHSELNLSSLELGDSALYFCASSVGLVGGELFFGEGSRLTVL.

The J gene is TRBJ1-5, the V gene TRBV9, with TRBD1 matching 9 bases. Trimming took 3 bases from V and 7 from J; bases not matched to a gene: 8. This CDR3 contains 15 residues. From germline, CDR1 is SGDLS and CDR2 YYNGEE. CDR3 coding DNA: TGTGCCAGCAGCGGACCGGGACAGGGCATGCAGCCCCAGCATTTT. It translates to CASSGPGQGMQPQHF.

This CDR3 is CASSIFGEGPFF. CDR3 bases: TGTGCCAGTAGTATATTCGGGGAAGGGCCGTTCTTC. The V call is TRBV19, the J call TRBJ2-1; possible D gene TRBD2, 5 bases. V dropped 2 bases and J dropped 15 bases, with 14 bases sitting between them. The V gene's germline CDR1 is LNHDA and CDR2 SQIVND (reference sequence). The CDR3 covers 12 residues.

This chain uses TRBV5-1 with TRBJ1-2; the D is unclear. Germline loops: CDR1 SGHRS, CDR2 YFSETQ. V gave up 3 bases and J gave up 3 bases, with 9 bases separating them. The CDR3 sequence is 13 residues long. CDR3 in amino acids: CASSSVLDYGYTF. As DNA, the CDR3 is TGCGCCAGCAGCTCAGTGTTAGACTATGGCTACACCTTC.

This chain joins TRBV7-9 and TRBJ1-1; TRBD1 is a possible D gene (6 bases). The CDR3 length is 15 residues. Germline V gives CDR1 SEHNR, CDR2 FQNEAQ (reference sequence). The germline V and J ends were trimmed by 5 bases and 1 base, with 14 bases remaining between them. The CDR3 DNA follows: TGTGCCAGCAGCCAAGGGGGGGTAACGAACACTGAAGCTTTCTTT. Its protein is CASSQGGVTNTEAFF.

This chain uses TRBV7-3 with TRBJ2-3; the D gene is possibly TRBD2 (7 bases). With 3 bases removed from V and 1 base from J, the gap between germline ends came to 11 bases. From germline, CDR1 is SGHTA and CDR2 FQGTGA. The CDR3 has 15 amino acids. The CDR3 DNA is TGTGCCAGCAGCTTGGGGGGGGCGGGCACAGATACGCAGTATTTT. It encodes CASSLGGAGTDTQYF.

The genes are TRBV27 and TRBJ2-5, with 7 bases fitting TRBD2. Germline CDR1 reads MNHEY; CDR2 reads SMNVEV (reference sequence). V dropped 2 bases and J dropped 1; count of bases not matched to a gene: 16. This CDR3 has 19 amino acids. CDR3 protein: CASSLGGDLFNAGQETQYF. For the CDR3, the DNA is TGTGCCAGCAGTTTAGGGGGGGACCTCTTCAATGCGGGCCAAGAGACCCAGTACTTC.

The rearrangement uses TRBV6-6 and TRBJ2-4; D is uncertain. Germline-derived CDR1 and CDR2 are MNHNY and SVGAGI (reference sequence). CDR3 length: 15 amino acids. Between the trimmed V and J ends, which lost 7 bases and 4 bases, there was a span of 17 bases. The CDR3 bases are TGTGCCAGCAAGTTAGACCGACGGCCAAAAAACATTCAGTACTTC. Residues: CASKLDRRPKNIQYF.

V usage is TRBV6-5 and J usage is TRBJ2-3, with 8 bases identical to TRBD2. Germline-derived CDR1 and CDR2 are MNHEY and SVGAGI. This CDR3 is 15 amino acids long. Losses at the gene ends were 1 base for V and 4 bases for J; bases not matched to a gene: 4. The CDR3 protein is CASSYLASGPDTQYF. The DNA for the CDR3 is TGTGCCAGCAGTTACTTGGCTAGCGGGCCAGATACGCAGTATTTT.

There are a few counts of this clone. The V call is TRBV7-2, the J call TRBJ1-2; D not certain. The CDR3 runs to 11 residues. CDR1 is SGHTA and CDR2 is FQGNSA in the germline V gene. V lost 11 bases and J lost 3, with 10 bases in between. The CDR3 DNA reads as TGTGCCGGAAGCAATTACTATGGCTACACCTTC. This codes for CAGSNYYGYTF.